The text below deals with one TCR beta chain. The data originate from a study of T cell changes during pregnancy in multiple sclerosis. The germline CDR1 and CDR2 sequences are PRHDT and FYEKMQ (reference sequence). V shed 0 bases, J shed 4 bases, and the junction held 7 bases outside the gene matches. The length of the CDR3 is 17 residues. TCRdb keeps only in-frame clones here, not all; method: immunoSEQ multiplex PCR. The sample includes about 92,000 clones, roughly 91% of them seen just once. This clonotype was sampled from a female donor with multiple sclerosis, enrolled in a pregnancy study. Specimen: peripheral blood, collected in the first trimester of pregnancy. This chain connects TRBV13 to TRBJ2-1; 9 bases line up with TRBD2. The CDR3 reads CASSLGPSGGPYNEQFF. In nucleotides, the CDR3 is TGTGCCAGCAGCTTAGGCCCCAGCGGGGGGCCTTACAATGAGCAGTTCTTC.